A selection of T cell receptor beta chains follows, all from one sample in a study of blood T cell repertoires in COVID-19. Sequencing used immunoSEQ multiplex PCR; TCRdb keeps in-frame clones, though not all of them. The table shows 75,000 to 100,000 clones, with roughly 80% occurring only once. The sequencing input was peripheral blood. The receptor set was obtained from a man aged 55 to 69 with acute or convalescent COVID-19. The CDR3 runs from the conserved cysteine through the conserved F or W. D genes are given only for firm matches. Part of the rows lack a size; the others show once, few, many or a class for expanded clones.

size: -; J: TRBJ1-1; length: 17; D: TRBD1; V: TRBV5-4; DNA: TGTGCCAGCAGCCAATATTTGGGGGTAGGGACAGCGGGTGAAGCTTTCTTT; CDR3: CASSQYLGVGTAGEAFF
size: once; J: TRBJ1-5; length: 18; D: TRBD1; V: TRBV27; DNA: TGTGCCAGCAGTTTAGAGGGGACCGGGACAGGGATGAATCAGCCCCAGCATTTT; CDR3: CASSLEGTGTGMNQPQHF
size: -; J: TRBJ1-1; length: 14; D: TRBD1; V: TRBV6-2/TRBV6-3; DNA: TGTGCCAGCAGTCGCAGGGGGGTGAACACTGAAGCTTTCTTT; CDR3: CASSRRGVNTEAFF
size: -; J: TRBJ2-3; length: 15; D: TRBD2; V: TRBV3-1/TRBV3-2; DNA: TGTGCCAGCAGCCAAGGGACTAGAAAAAGGGATACGCAGTATTTT; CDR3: CASSQGTRKRDTQYF
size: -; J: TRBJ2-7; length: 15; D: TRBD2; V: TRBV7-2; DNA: TGTGCCAGCCAGGGACTAAGCGGGACCTTCTACGAGCAGTACTTC; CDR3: CASQGLSGTFYEQYF
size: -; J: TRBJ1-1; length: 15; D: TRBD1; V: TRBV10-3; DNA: TGTGCCATCAGTGAGTCTCCAGGGGGAAGGACTGAAGCTTTCTTT; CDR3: CAISESPGGRTEAFF
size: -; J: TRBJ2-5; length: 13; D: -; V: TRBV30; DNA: TGTGCCTGCTCGCGGCAGTCCCAAGAGACCCAGTACTTC; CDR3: CACSRQSQETQYF
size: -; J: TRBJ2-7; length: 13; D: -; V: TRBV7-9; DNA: TGTGCCAGCAGCCCGTCCCCGGGGCCAGGGGAGTACTTC; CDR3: CASSPSPGPGEYF
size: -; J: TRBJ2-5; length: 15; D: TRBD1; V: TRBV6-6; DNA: TGTGCCAGCAGTCGCCCGGACAGGGAGCAAGAGACCCAGTACTTC; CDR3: CASSRPDREQETQYF
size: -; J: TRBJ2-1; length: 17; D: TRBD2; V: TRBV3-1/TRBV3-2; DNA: TGTGCCAGCAGCCAGGGGGGCAGAGCGGGAGGGCCCTATGAGCAGTTCTTC; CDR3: CASSQGGRAGGPYEQFF
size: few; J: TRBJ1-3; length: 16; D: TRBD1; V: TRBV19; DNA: TGTGCCAGTAGTATTACCCAGGGGGGTTCAGGAAACACCATATATTTT; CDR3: CASSITQGGSGNTIYF
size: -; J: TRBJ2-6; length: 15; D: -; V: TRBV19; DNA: TGTGCCAGTAGACGACAGGCTTTTGGGGCCAACGTCCTGACTTTC; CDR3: CASRRQAFGANVLTF
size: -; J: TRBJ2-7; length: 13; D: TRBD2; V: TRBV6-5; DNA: TGTGCCAGCAGTCGGGGGGGCTCCTACGAGCAGTACTTC; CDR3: CASSRGGSYEQYF